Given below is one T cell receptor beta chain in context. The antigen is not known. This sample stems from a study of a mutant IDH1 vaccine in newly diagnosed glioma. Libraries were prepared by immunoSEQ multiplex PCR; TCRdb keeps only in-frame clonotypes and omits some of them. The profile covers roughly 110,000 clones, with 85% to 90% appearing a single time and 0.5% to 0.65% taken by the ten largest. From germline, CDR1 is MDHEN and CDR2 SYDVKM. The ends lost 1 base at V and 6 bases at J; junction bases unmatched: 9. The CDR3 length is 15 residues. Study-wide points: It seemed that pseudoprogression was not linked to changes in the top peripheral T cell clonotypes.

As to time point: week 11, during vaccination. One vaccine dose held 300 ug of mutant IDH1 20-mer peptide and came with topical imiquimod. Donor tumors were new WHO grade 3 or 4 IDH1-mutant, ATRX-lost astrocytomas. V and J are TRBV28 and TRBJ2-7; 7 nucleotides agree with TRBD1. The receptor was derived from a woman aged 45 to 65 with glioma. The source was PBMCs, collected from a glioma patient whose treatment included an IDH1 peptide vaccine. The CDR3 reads CASSLSGQTLSEQYF. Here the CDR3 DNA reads TGTGCCAGCAGTTTATCGGGACAGACCCTATCCGAGCAGTACTTC.